What follows is one T cell receptor beta chain and its context. Its antigen is still unknown. This sample was included in a study of Ad26.COV2.S vaccination and SARS-CoV-2 variants. Measured with immunoSEQ multiplex PCR; TCRdb has only the in-frame clones, and not every one. The sample carries some 350,000 clones, 90% to 95% recorded once. V gave up 2 bases and J gave up 2 bases, with 6 bases separating them. The CDR3 contains 13 residues. The germline V gene encodes CDR1 MNHEY and CDR2 SMNVEV (reference sequence). The study, taken as a whole, reports: Ad26.COV2.S recipients had broader spike-specific TCRs (P = 0.0014). Following vaccination, spike-specific CD8+ and CD4+ T cell responses reportedly exhibited substantial breadth.

The chain links TRBV27 to TRBJ2-5; D unclear. The sample in question was peripheral blood, obtained after recovery from COVID-19. The sequence derives from a human donor who had recovered from COVID-19. The chain's CDR3 is CASSLVVQETQYF. CDR3 nucleotides: TGTGCCAGCAGTTTAGTAGTGCAAGAGACCCAGTACTTC.